This T cell receptor beta chain was retrieved from a study of blood T cell repertoires in COVID-19. At the level of the study: The origin of the acute and convalescent COVID-19 samples was the United States, Italy and Spain. T cells, B-cell-depleted T cells, or PBMCs supplied cDNA or gDNA.

As handled by the study authors: Amplification of reference gene primers was used by the study to estimate nucleated cell counts. Data came from immunoSEQ multiplex PCR; TCRdb stores just in-frame clones and leaves some out. For V, J and clone size, that table is used; D and trimming come from the DNA. This table holds roughly 110,000 clones, over 60% found once. CDR1 WSHSY and CDR2 SAAADI come from the germline V gene. Trimming pared 3 bases from V and 0 bases from J, leaving 15 bases between. This CDR3 contains 16 residues. The chain combines TRBV10-2 with TRBJ2-7, with a possible D match to TRBD2 (6 bases). The sample was peripheral blood. This clonotype was obtained from a man between 65 and 85 years old with acute or convalescent COVID-19. As DNA, the CDR3 is TGCGCCAGCAGTGATTCGCGGGGTGAAACCTCCTACGAGCAGTACTTC. This codes for CASSDSRGETSYEQYF.